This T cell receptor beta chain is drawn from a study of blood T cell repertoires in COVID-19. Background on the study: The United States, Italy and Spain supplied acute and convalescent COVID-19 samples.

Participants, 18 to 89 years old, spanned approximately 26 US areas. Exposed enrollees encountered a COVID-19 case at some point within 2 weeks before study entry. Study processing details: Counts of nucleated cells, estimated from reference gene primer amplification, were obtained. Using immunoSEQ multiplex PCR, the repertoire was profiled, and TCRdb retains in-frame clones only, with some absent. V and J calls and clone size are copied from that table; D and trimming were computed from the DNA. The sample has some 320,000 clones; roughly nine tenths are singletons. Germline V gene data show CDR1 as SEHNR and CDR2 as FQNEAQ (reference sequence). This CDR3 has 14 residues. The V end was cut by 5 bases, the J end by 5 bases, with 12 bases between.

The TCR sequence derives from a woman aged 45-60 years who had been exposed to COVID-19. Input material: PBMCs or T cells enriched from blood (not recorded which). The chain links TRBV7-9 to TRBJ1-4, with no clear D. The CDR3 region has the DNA TGTGCCAGCAGCCGACTGGGAGCAAATGAAAAACTGTTTTTT. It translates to CASSRLGANEKLFF.